What follows are 10 T cell receptor beta chains derived from one specimen sequenced in a study of blood T cell repertoires in COVID-19. Method: immunoSEQ multiplex PCR; TCRdb's copy keeps in-frame clones and lacks some. The sample consists of about 70,000 clones, around 86% of them appearing once. Sequences were obtained from peripheral blood. The source of these receptors is a man aged 65 to 85 with active COVID-19.

The rearrangement uses TRBV7-2 and TRBJ1-5; D may be TRBD1 (5 bases). The V gene lost 6 bases and the J gene lost 5 bases, with 14 bases spanning the gap. Germline lookup yields CDR1 SGHTA and CDR2 FQGNSA. The CDR3 is made up of 14 amino acids. The CDR3, as DNA: TGTGCCAGCAGTCGGGGGGGGATGTATCAGCCCCAGCATTTT. Translated, it gives CASSRGGMYQPQHF.

V usage is TRBV19 and J usage is TRBJ1-1; D possibly corresponds to TRBD1 (6 bases). The CDR3 length is 13 residues. The V gene lost 3 bases and the J gene lost 6 bases, with 11 bases spanning the gap. Germline values: CDR1 LNHDA, CDR2 SQIVND (reference sequence). CDR3 bases: TGTGCCAGTAGTATTTGGGGGCCTTCTGAAGCTTTCTTT. This sequence encodes CASSIWGPSEAFF.

The chain recombines TRBV6-2 or TRBV6-3 with TRBJ2-1; 10 bases map to TRBD2. Unmatched junction bases numbered 17, after V lost 2 bases and J lost 4 bases. The germline CDR1 and CDR2 sequences are MNHEY and SVGEGT. The length of the CDR3 is 20 residues. CDR3 DNA sequence: TGTGCCAGCAGTTACCCCGCCATCAGACTAGCGGGCCCCAAATACAATGAGCAGTTCTTC. Its translation: CASSYPAIRLAGPKYNEQFF.

The chain has TRBV5-6 and TRBJ1-5; D not certain. V was shortened by 4 bases and J by 0 bases, with 14 bases between the two germline ends. Germline V gene lookup returns CDR1 SGHDT and CDR2 YYEEEE. The CDR3 length is 16 residues. The CDR3 here is CASSLRGLGSNQPQHF. CDR3 DNA: TGTGCCAGCAGCCTTAGAGGATTGGGTAGCAATCAGCCCCAGCATTTT.

The chain combines TRBV5-4 with TRBJ2-7, with 8 bases matching TRBD2. Looked up from germline, CDR1 is SGHNT and CDR2 is YYREEE (reference sequence). V dropped 4 bases and J dropped 2; count of bases not matched to a gene: 11. The CDR3 is 16 residues long. CDR3 in amino acids: CASSPPGGAGAYEQYF. CDR3 in DNA: TGTGCCAGCAGCCCCCCCGGGGGGGCCGGGGCCTACGAGCAGTACTTC.

CDR3 amino acids: CASSFEGQGALPEAFF. DNA for the CDR3: TGTGCCAGCAGTTTCGAGGGACAGGGGGCCCTACCTGAAGCTTTCTTT. The chain has TRBV28 and TRBJ1-1; TRBD1 agrees at 12 bases. Germline V lookup: CDR1 MDHEN, CDR2 SYDVKM. CDR3 size: 16 residues. V lost 3 bases to trimming and J lost 6 bases; unmatched junction nucleotides: 8.

The chain recombines TRBV7-9 with TRBJ1-5; D gene uncertain. The germline gives CDR1 SEHNR, CDR2 FQNEAQ (reference sequence). CDR3 length equals 13 residues. V was trimmed by 5 bases and J by 11 bases, leaving 16 bases between them. CDR3 bases: TGTGCCAGCAGCCCAACCGGACCGGGAGCCCAGCATTTT. It translates to CASSPTGPGAQHF.

In DNA form, the CDR3 reads TGTGCCACCAGTGATGAGGCAAGCCCGACCAATGAGCAGTTCTTC. Protein product: CATSDEASPTNEQFF. The V and J genes are TRBV24-1 and TRBJ2-1, with D unresolved. Germline V gives CDR1 KGHDR, CDR2 SFDVKD. Trimming removed 3 bases at V and 6 bases at J, with 14 bases between. CDR3 size: 15 residues.

This clone was counted a single time. This chain connects TRBV2 to TRBJ2-2, with D possibly matching TRBD1 (7 bases). V lost 8 bases and J lost 2, with 12 bases in between. The CDR3 is made up of 14 amino acids. Germline V lookup: CDR1 SNHLY, CDR2 FYNNEI. As DNA, the CDR3 is TGTGCCAGCCGGCGGGACAGCAACACCGGGGAGCTGTTTTTT. Its translation: CASRRDSNTGELFF.

The chain carries TRBV7-2 and TRBJ1-5, with D perhaps TRBD1 (5 bases). Germline CDR1 and CDR2: SGHTA and FQGNSA. The CDR3 is made up of 14 amino acids. Trimming shortened V by 3 bases and J by 2 bases, and 8 bases separated the two germline ends. The CDR3 region is CASSLWGGNQPQHF. DNA of the CDR3: TGTGCCAGCAGCTTGTGGGGGGGCAATCAGCCCCAGCATTTT.